Each of the 23 T cell receptor beta chains below was sequenced from the same sample in a study of blood T cell repertoires in COVID-19. Assay used: immunoSEQ multiplex PCR; TCRdb lists only in-frame clones, some missing. In the table there are fewer than 350,000 clones, 90% of which are singletons. Sequencing used PBMCs or T cells enriched from blood (not recorded which). The receptors derive from a woman younger than 30 with acute COVID-19.

This rearrangement joins TRBV18 to TRBJ1-1; possibly TRBD1 for D (6 bases). CDR1 is KGHSH, CDR2 LQKENI, per germline. The CDR3 runs to 15 residues. V was pared by 3 bases and J by 5 bases, with 16 bases between. CDR3 sequence (DNA): TGTGCCAGCTCACCGGGAACAGGGACGAGGACTGAAGCTTTCTTT. Translation: CASSPGTGTRTEAFF.

The chain carries TRBV7-9 and TRBJ1-5, with 9 bases aligning to TRBD1. The V gene end was trimmed by 5 bases and the J gene end by 6 bases; junction bases not matched to a gene: 11. Germline CDR1 and CDR2: SEHNR and FQNEAQ (reference sequence). The CDR3 spans 16 residues. This CDR3 reads CASSLGTGPLIQPQHF. As DNA, the CDR3 is TGTGCCAGCAGCCTAGGGACAGGGCCCTTAATTCAGCCCCAGCATTTT.

The CDR3 loop is CASSRTAADEKLFF. CDR3 nucleotides: TGTGCCAGCTCACGGACAGCCGCCGATGAAAAACTGTTTTTT. The V and J genes are TRBV18 and TRBJ1-4; D possibly corresponds to TRBD1 (6 bases). Trimming removed 4 bases from V and 6 bases from J, with 12 bases in between. Germline V gene data show CDR1 as KGHSH and CDR2 as LQKENI. The CDR3 is 14 amino acids.

The chain combines TRBV27 with TRBJ2-7; 8 nucleotides line up with TRBD2. With 5 bases clipped from V and 2 bases from J, the junction kept 8 bases outside the gene matches. The CDR3 is 15 residues long. The germline CDR1 and CDR2 sequences are MNHEY and SMNVEV (reference sequence). CDR3 in DNA: TGTGCCAGCAGTCCTGGACTAGCTGCCCCCTACGAGCAGTACTTC. Its translation is CASSPGLAAPYEQYF.

A note on this clone: Distinct nucleotide sequences in the sample also encode this CDR3. The chain is built from TRBV9 and TRBJ2-3; 7 bases are shared with TRBD2. With V trimmed by 0 bases and J by 0 bases, 4 bases remained unmatched. The CDR3 consists of 16 residues. Germline V gene lookup returns CDR1 SGDLS and CDR2 YYNGEE. DNA for the CDR3: TGTGCCAGCAGCGTAGGTCCTAGCGGCAGCACAGATACGCAGTATTTT. This sequence encodes CASSVGPSGSTDTQYF. Using reference TRBV9 and TRBJ2-3 for the parts outside the CDR3, the full variable domain is DSGVTQTPKHLITATGQRVTLRCSPRSGDLSVYWYQQSLDQGLQFLIQYYNGEERAKGNILERFSAQQFPDLHSELNLSSLELGDSALYFCASSVGPSGSTDTQYFGPGTRLTVL.

The V call is TRBV5-6, the J call TRBJ1-1; no firm D call. The CDR3 has 13 residues. Germline V gene sequence: CDR1 SGHDT, CDR2 YYEEEE. V was clipped by 1 base and J by 0 bases, with 4 bases between them. For the CDR3, the DNA is TGTGCCAGCAGCTTGCCCGTGAACACTGAAGCTTTCTTT. Translating gives CASSLPVNTEAFF.

The sample holds a few counts of this clone. The rearrangement uses TRBV5-6 and TRBJ2-1; TRBD1 matches 7 bases. V lost 4 bases and J lost 5; bases outside the gene matches: 18. The germline CDR1 and CDR2 sequences are SGHDT and YYEEEE. This CDR3 spans 18 amino acids. The CDR3 sequence is CASSTRPGTVPTDNEQFF. As DNA, the CDR3 is TGTGCCAGCAGCACTCGTCCCGGGACAGTCCCGACCGACAATGAGCAGTTCTTC.

V gene TRBV4-2 combines with J gene TRBJ1-2; D may be TRBD1 (6 bases). The length of the CDR3 is 17 residues. Germline CDR1 is LGHNA and CDR2 is YNFKEQ. Trimming stripped 3 bases from V and 4 bases from J, with 21 bases between. CDR3 DNA: TGTGCCAGCAGCCAGCCCGGTTGGGGGGGCCGGGTCTATGGCTACACCTTC. It translates to CASSQPGWGGRVYGYTF.

This clone was counted between two and nine times. The V and J genes are TRBV11-3 and TRBJ2-7; TRBD1 matches at 7 bases. CDR1 and CDR2 (germline): SGHNT, YENEEA. V lost 4 bases, J lost 2 bases, and 2 bases stayed unmatched. This CDR3 comprises 13 residues. In nucleotides, the CDR3 is TGTGCCAGCAGCTGGGGGACAGCCTACGAGCAGTACTTC. Amino acids: CASSWGTAYEQYF.

This clone came up once. Sequence at one end of the junction differs from germline and may be a read error. V gene TRBV6-1 combines with J gene TRBJ1-4, with D uncertain. The CDR3 has 13 amino acids. Per germline, CDR1 MNHNS and CDR2 SASEGT. CDR3 in amino acids: CASSQAIELELFF. CDR3 in DNA: TGTGCCAGCAGTCAAGCGATCGAACTTGAACTGTTTTTT.

The chain uses TRBV11-3 and TRBJ2-1, with 8 bases fitting TRBD2. The germline V gene encodes CDR1 SGHNT and CDR2 YENEEA. V lost 5 bases and J lost 4; bases outside the gene matches: 7. The CDR3 extends over 15 amino acids. The chain's CDR3 is CASSPSGSGYNEQFF. The DNA for the CDR3 is TGTGCCAGCAGCCCCAGCGGGAGCGGTTACAATGAGCAGTTCTTC.

The chain joins TRBV2 to TRBJ2-2, with 7 bases aligning to TRBD2. Germline-derived CDR1 and CDR2 are SNHLY and FYNNEI. This CDR3 is 15 amino acids long. Losses at the gene ends were 6 bases for V and 0 bases for J; bases not matched to a gene: 4. The CDR3 DNA reads TGTGCCAGCAGCCGGGCGGGGGCGAACACCGGGGAGCTGTTTTTT. Its translation is CASSRAGANTGELFF.

The chain is built from TRBV30 and TRBJ1-1, with D unresolved. Trimming left V 0 bases short and J 11 bases short, with 10 bases between. This CDR3 region has 11 residues. Per the germline V gene, CDR1 is GTSNPN and CDR2 is SVGIG (reference sequence). CDR3 DNA sequence: TGTGCCTGGAGTGTTAACGGGGTGGCTTTCTTT. This translates into CAWSVNGVAFF.

V and J are TRBV6-5 and TRBJ1-1, with D perhaps TRBD1 (6 bases). Deletions cut 6 bases from V and 1 base from J, with 9 bases between. Looked up from germline, CDR1 is MNHEY and CDR2 is SVGAGI. This CDR3 has 13 amino acids. The CDR3, as DNA: TGTGCCAGCAGGGTACAGGGGAACACTGAAGCTTTCTTT. This codes for CASRVQGNTEAFF.

This chain's CDR3 is CASTSMSSYNEQFF. The CDR3 region has the DNA TGTGCCAGCACTTCCATGAGCTCCTACAATGAGCAGTTCTTC. The rearrangement uses TRBV6-5 and TRBJ2-1; D is unclear. Trimming shortened V by 7 bases and J by 0 bases, and 10 bases separated the two germline ends. The CDR3 consists of 14 residues. The germline CDR1 and CDR2 sequences are MNHEY and SVGAGI.

The V call is TRBV18, the J call TRBJ1-1; maybe TRBD1 (6 bases). The CDR3 extends over 13 amino acids. V lost 5 bases to trimming and J lost 1 base, with 8 bases between them. Germline assignment: CDR1 KGHSH and CDR2 LQKENI. The CDR3, as DNA: TGTGCCAGCTCAGAGGGACAGAACACTGAAGCTTTCTTT. It codes for CASSEGQNTEAFF.

The rearrangement links TRBV7-3 to TRBJ2-1; the match to TRBD2 covers 7 bases. Germline CDR1 reads SGHTA; CDR2 reads FQGTGA. Trimming at V came to 1 base and at J to 5 bases, leaving 8 bases not matched to a gene. The CDR3 spans 16 residues. CDR3 protein: CASSLIWREPHNEQFF. The DNA of the CDR3 is TGTGCCAGCAGCTTAATTTGGCGGGAGCCCCACAATGAGCAGTTCTTC.

This clone was seen a few times. The chain links TRBV20-1 to TRBJ1-1; D possibly corresponds to TRBD1 (5 bases). The CDR3 totals 11 residues. The germline V and J ends were trimmed by 7 bases and 2 bases, with 8 bases remaining between them. Germline V gene data show CDR1 as DFQATT and CDR2 as SNEGSKA (reference sequence). The CDR3 is CSGQGNTEAFF. In DNA form, the CDR3 reads TGCAGTGGCCAGGGAAACACTGAAGCTTTCTTT.

This clone has a handful of counts. The V and J genes are TRBV5-5 and TRBJ2-7; 7 bases align to TRBD2. J lost 1 base, V lost 4 bases, and 5 bases had no gene match. CDR1 is SGHKS and CDR2 is YYEKEE in the germline V gene (reference sequence). The CDR3 sequence is 14 residues long. The DNA for the CDR3 is TGTGCCAGCAGCAGGCGACTAGCTTCCTACGAGCAGTACTTC. This gives the protein CASSRRLASYEQYF.

This clone has only one observation. Additional DNA sequences in this sample encode the identical CDR3. CDR3 residues: CASSWTTYEQYF. The CDR3 DNA reads TGTGCCAGCAGCTGGACTACTTACGAGCAGTACTTC. The rearrangement links TRBV7-2 to TRBJ2-7, with D tentatively TRBD2 (6 bases). Per the germline V gene, CDR1 is SGHTA and CDR2 is FQGNSA. Trimming removed 4 bases from V and 4 bases from J, with 8 bases in between. CDR3 length equals 12 residues.

This chain uses TRBV6-2 or TRBV6-3 with TRBJ2-7; TRBD2 aligns across 10 bases. The CDR3 loop spans 16 amino acids. Germline CDR1 MNHEY, CDR2 SVGEGT. J gave up 0 bases and V 1 base, and 3 bases lay outside the gene matches. The CDR3 is CASSYFSSGSSYEQYF. The CDR3 nucleotides read TGTGCCAGCAGTTACTTTTCTAGCGGGAGCTCCTACGAGCAGTACTTC.

The chain joins TRBV14 to TRBJ2-2; D may be TRBD1 (6 bases). CDR3 size: 13 residues. The germline gives CDR1 SGHDN, CDR2 FVKESK. Trimming pared 4 bases from V and 7 bases from J, leaving 10 bases between. CDR3 nucleotide sequence: TGTGCCAGCAGCCTACAGGGTAACGGGGAGCTGTTTTTT. Encoded protein: CASSLQGNGELFF.

This sequence joins TRBV5-4 and TRBJ2-7, with 9 bases lining up with TRBD1. The V segment lost 4 bases and the J segment 5 bases; nucleotides outside the gene matches: 7. Germline lookup yields CDR1 SGHNT and CDR2 YYREEE (reference sequence). The CDR3 is 14 residues long. CDR3 coding DNA: TGTGCCAGCAGCCGGGACAGGGTGCGGGACGAGCAGTACTTC. This codes for CASSRDRVRDEQYF.